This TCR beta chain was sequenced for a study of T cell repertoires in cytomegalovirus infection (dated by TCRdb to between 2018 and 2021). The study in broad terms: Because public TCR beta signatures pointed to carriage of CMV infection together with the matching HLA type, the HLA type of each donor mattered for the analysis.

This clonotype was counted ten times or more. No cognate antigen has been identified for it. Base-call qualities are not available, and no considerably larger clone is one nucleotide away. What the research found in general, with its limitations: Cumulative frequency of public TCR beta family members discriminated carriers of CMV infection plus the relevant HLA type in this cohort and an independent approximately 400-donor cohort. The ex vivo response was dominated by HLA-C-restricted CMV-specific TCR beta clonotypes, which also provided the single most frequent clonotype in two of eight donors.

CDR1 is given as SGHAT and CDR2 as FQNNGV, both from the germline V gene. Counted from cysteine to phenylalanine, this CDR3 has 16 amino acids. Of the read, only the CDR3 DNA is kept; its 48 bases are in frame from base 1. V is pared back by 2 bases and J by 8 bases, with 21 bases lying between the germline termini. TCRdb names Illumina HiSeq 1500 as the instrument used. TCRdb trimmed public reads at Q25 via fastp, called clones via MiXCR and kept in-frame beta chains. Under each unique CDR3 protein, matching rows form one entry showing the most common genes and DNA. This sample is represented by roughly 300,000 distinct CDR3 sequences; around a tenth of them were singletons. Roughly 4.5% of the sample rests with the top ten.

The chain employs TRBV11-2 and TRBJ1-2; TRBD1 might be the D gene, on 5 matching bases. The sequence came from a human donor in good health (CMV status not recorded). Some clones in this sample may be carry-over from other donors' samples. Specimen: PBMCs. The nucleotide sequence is TGTGCCAGCAGCTTACGCGCAGGGAGGGCCGGGGGGGGCTACACCTTC. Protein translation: CASSLRAGRAGGGYTF. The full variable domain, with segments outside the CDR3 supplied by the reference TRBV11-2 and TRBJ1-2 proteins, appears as EAGVAQSPRYKIIEKRQSVAFWCNPISGHATLYWYQQILGQGPKLLIQFQNNGVVDDSQLPKDRFSAERLKGVDSTLKIQPAKLEDSAVYLCASSLRAGRAGGGYTFGSGTRLTVV.